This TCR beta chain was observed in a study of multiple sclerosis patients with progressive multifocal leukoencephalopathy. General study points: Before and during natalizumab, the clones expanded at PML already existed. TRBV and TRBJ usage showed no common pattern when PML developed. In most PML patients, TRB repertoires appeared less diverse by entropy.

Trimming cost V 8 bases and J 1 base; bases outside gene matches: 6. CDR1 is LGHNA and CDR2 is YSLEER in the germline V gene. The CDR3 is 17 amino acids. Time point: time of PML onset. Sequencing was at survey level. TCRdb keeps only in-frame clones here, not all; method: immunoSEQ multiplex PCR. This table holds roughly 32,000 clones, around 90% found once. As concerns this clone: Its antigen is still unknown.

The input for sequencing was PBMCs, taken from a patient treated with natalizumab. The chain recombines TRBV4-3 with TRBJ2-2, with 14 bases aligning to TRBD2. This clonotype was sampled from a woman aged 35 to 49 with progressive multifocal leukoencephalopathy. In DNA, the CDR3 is TGCGCCAGCGCCGGGACTAGCGGGAGATTGAACACCGGGGAGCTGTTTTTT. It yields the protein CASAGTSGRLNTGELFF.